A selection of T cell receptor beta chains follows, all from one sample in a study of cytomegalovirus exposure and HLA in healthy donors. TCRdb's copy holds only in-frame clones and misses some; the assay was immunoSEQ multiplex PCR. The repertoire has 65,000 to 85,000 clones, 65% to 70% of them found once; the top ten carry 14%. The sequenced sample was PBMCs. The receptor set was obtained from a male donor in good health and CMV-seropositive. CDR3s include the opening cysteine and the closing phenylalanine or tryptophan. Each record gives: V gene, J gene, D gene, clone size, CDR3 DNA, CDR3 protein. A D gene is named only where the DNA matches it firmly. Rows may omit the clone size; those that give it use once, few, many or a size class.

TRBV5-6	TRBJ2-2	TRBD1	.	TGTGCCAGCAGCGGCCGGACAGGGACCGGGGAGCTGTTTTTT	CASSGRTGTGELFF
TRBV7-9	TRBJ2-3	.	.	TGTGCCAGCAATTTCCAGGTCACAGATACGCAGTATTTT	CASNFQVTDTQYF
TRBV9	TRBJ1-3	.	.	TGTGCCAGCAGCGTAGGAGGTACAGGTCGGGGAAACACCATATATTTT	CASSVGGTGRGNTIYF
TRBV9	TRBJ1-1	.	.	TGTGCCAGCAGCGTATTTCCCGGAGGGACTGAAGCTTTCTTT	CASSVFPGGTEAFF
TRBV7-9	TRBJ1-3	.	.	TGTTCCAGCAGCCGGTTAAGCTCTGGAAACACCATATATTTT	CSSSRLSSGNTIYF
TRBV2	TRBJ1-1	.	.	TGTGCCAGCAGTGACAACCTCCTGAGGACTGAAGCTTTCTTT	CASSDNLLRTEAFF
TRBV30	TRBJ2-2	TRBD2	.	TGTGCCTGGGTAGCGGGAGTCCACACCGGGGAGCTGTTTTTT	CAWVAGVHTGELFF
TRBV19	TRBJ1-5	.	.	TGTGCCAGTGCCCCCAGGGTCCCAGGTCAGCCCCAGCATTTT	CASAPRVPGQPQHF
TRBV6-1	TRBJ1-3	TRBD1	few	TGTGCCAGCAGTGTTCACGGACAGGGCGTCTCTGGAAACACCATATATTTT	CASSVHGQGVSGNTIYF
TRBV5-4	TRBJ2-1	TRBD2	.	TGTGCCAGCAGCCCTAGCGGGGGGGCCCCCTACAATGAGCAGTTCTTC	CASSPSGGAPYNEQFF
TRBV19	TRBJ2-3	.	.	TGTGCCAGTAGTATCTCGGGTACAGATACGCAGTATTTT	CASSISGTDTQYF
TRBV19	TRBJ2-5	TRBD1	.	TGTGCCAGTAGTATATTCGGGACAGGGGTCCAGGAGACCCAGTACTTC	CASSIFGTGVQETQYF
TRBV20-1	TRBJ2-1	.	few	TGCAGTGCGAGGCCTCACAATGAGCAGTTCTTC	CSARPHNEQFF
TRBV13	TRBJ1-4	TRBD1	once	TGTGCCAGCAGCTTTGGGACAGGGGTGGCTAATGAAAAACTGTTTTTT	CASSFGTGVANEKLFF
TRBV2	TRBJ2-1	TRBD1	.	TGTGCCAGCAGTGCCTGGACAGGGGGTAATGAGCAGTTCTTC	CASSAWTGGNEQFF
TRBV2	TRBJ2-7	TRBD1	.	TGTGCCACCCTGACAGGGGGCTCCTACGAGCAGTACTTC	CATLTGGSYEQYF
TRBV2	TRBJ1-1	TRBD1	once	TGTGCCAGCAGGGGACAGTACACTGAAGCTTTCTTT	CASRGQYTEAFF
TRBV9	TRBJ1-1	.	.	TGTGCCAGCAGCGTACTCAGGGGTATGAACACTGAAGCTTTCTTT	CASSVLRGMNTEAFF
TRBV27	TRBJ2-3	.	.	TGTGCCAGCAGTCCATTACAGGGTGGCACAGATACGCAGTATTTT	CASSPLQGGTDTQYF
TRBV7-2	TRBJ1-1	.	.	TGTGCCAGCAGCGTAGACACAGGGTTAAACACTGAAGCTTTCTTT	CASSVDTGLNTEAFF
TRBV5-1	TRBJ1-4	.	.	TGCGCCAGCAGCCGAGACGCAGGAGAAAAACTGTTTTTT	CASSRDAGEKLFF
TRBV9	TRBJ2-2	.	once	TGTGCCAGCAGCGTAGGGGGGGCGAACACCGGGGAGCTGTTTTTT	CASSVGGANTGELFF
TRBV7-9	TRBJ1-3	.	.	TGTGCCAGCAGCTCCACGCGTGGAAACACCATATATTTT	CASSSTRGNTIYF
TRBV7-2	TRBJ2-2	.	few	TGTGCCAGCAGCCTTAGGAACACCGGGGAGCTGTTTTTT	CASSLRNTGELFF
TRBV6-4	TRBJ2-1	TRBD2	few	TGTGCCAGCAGTGTGGCTAGCGGGAGCTACAATGAGCAGTTCTTC	CASSVASGSYNEQFF
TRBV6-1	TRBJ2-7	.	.	TGTGCCAGCAGTGTTGTTTTCGGTCCGGCAGGGGGGACCTACGAGCAGTACTTC	CASSVVFGPAGGTYEQYF
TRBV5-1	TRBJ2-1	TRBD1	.	TGCGCCAGCAGCTCCCTGGGACAGGGCTATGAGCAGTTCTTC	CASSSLGQGYEQFF
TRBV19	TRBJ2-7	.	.	TGTGCCAGTAGTAAGGTAGGTCAGGACTACTACGAGCAGTACTTC	CASSKVGQDYYEQYF
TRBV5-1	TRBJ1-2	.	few	TGCGCCAGCAGCCCCCCCCCGGGTGGCTACACCTTC	CASSPPPGGYTF
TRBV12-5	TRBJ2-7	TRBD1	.	TGTGCTAGTGCCCCTGGACAGGGCTACGAGCAGTACTTC	CASAPGQGYEQYF
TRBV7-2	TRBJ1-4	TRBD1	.	TGTGCCAGCAGTTGGGACAGGGGAGGGGAAAAACTGTTTTTT	CASSWDRGGEKLFF
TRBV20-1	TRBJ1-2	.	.	TGCAGTGCCAGTGACAGCTATGGCTACACCTTC	CSASDSYGYTF
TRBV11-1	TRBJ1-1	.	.	TGTGCCAGCAGCTTAGCTTCGACAGGTTCGGGCACTGAAGCTTTCTTT	CASSLASTGSGTEAFF
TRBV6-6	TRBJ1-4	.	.	TGTGCCAGCAGTTACCGGGGATCTAATGAAAAACTGTTTTTT	CASSYRGSNEKLFF
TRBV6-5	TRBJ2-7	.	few	TGTGCCAGCAGTTACCAGGGTGTGGGCTACGAGCAGTACTTC	CASSYQGVGYEQYF
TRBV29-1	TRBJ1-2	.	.	TGCAGCTTCCAGTCGGGGATCGCCTATGGCTACACCTTC	CSFQSGIAYGYTF
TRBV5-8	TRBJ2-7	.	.	TGTGCCAGCAGCTTAACAGGGCTATCCCTGGACGAGCAGTACTTC	CASSLTGLSLDEQYF
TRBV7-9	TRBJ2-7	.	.	TGTTCCAGCAGCTTCCACCCCAGCGGAGCCTACGAGCAGTACTTC	CSSSFHPSGAYEQYF
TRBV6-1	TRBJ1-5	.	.	TGTGCCAGCAGTGAATCGCTCGCAGTCAGATTGCCCCAGCATTTT	CASSESLAVRLPQHF
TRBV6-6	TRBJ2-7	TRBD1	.	TGTGCCAGCAGGTCCGGGACAGGGTCCTACGAGCAGTACTTC	CASRSGTGSYEQYF
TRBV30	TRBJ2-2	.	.	TGTGCCTGGAGTGTAGGGGGGGGAGGCCCCCAAGGGGAGCTGTTTTTT	CAWSVGGGGPQGELFF
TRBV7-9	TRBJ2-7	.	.	TGTGCCAGCAGCTTAGACTTCGGCGGAATCTCCTACGAGCAGTACTTC	CASSLDFGGISYEQYF
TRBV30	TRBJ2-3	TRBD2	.	TGTGCCTGGAGTTATGGGCATAGCGGGGGGGCCTCAGATACGCAGTATTTT	CAWSYGHSGGASDTQYF
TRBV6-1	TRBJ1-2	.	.	TGTGCCAGCAGTGGCACGGCTAACTATGGCTACACCTTC	CASSGTANYGYTF
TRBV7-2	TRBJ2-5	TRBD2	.	TGTGCCAGCAGCTTAGGGCAACTAGCGGGGCGAGAGACCCAGTACTTC	CASSLGQLAGRETQYF
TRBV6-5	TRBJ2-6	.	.	TGTGCCAGCAGGACTGGCTCTGGGGCCAACGTCCTGACTTTC	CASRTGSGANVLTF
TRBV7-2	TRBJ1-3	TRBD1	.	TGTGCCACCGCGTCAAGGGGGCGAGGGGACACCATATATTTT	CATASRGRGDTIYF
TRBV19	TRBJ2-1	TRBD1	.	TGTGCCAGTAGTCAGCCGGGACAGGGCGACAATGAGCAGTTCTTC	CASSQPGQGDNEQFF
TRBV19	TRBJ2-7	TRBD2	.	TGTGCCAGTACCGGGACTAGAGGTTACGAGCAGTACTTC	CASTGTRGYEQYF
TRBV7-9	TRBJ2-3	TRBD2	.	TGTGCCAGCACCACCGGAAGTAGCGGGAGAAGTAGCGCAGATACGCAGTATTTT	CASTTGSSGRSSADTQYF
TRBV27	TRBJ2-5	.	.	TGTGCCAGCAGACCTACAGGACAAGAGACCCAGTACTTC	CASRPTGQETQYF
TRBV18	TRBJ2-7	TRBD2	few	TGTGCCAGCTCACCGGCGGGAGGCAACTACGAGCAGTACTTC	CASSPAGGNYEQYF
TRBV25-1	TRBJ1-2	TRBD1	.	TGTGCCAGCAGTGAAGGGACAGGGGGCTACTATGGCTACACCTTC	CASSEGTGGYYGYTF
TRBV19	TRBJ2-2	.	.	TGTGCCAGTAGTGGGGGGAGGATAAGAAACACCGGGGAGCTGTTTTTT	CASSGGRIRNTGELFF
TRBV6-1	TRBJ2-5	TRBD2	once	TGTGCCACCACGCCGGGACTACAACCAACCGAGTACTTC	CATTPGLQPTEYF